The 27 T cell receptor beta chains listed next were all sequenced from one sample in a study of blood T cell repertoires in COVID-19. Assay: immunoSEQ multiplex PCR; the TCRdb copy retains only in-frame clones and omits some. The data show about 350,000 clones, with roughly 84% seen just once and almost 3% held by the top ten. Sequencing was performed on PBMCs or T cells enriched from blood (not recorded which). These receptor sequences come from a woman between 25 and 40 years old who had recovered from COVID-19.

This clone was observed a single time. This chain uses TRBV5-1 with TRBJ2-1, with 12 positions matching TRBD2. V lost 3 bases to trimming and J lost 4 bases; unmatched junction nucleotides: 5. The germline V gene has CDR1 SGHRS and CDR2 YFSETQ. The CDR3 consists of 16 residues. CDR3 loop: CASSSPSGRAYNEQFF. The CDR3 nucleotides are TGCGCCAGCAGCTCCCCTAGCGGGAGGGCGTACAATGAGCAGTTCTTC. The full variable domain, completed using reference TRBV5-1 and TRBJ2-1, is KAGVTQTPRYLIKTRGQQVTLSCSPISGHRSVSWYQQTPGQGLQFLFEYFSETQRNKGNFPGRFSGRQFSNSRSEMNVSTLELGDSALYLCASSSPSGRAYNEQFFGPGTRLTVL.

The V and J genes are TRBV7-2 and TRBJ2-2; the match to TRBD2 covers 8 bases. After removal of 1 base from V and 7 bases from J, the junction contained 8 bases not matched to a gene. This CDR3 comprises 16 residues. Germline values: CDR1 SGHTA, CDR2 FQGNSA. DNA of the CDR3: TGTGCCAGCAGCTTAGAAGGGACTAGTCGGGTCGGGGAGCTGTTTTTT. It is translated as CASSLEGTSRVGELFF.

The chain joins TRBV3-1 (or the pseudogene TRBV3-2) to TRBJ2-2; 10 nucleotides match TRBD1. The V segment lost 4 bases and the J segment 3 bases; nucleotides outside the gene matches: 5. The germline gives CDR1 LGHDT, CDR2 YNNKEL (reference sequence). The CDR3 loop spans 16 amino acids. CDR3 in DNA: TGTGCCAGCAGCCCTGAGGACAGGGGGGACACCGGGGAGCTGTTTTTT. It codes for CASSPEDRGDTGELFF.

The chain has TRBV3-1 (or the pseudogene TRBV3-2) and TRBJ1-2, with D unclear. CDR1 and CDR2 from the germline V gene are LGHDT and YNNKEL (reference sequence). This CDR3 region has 14 residues. V shed 0 bases and J shed 6 bases, with 11 bases lying between them. The CDR3 sequence: CASSQDSGFDGYTF. DNA for the CDR3: TGTGCCAGCAGCCAAGATAGCGGGTTTGATGGCTACACCTTC.

The genes are TRBV28 and TRBJ1-1, with D unresolved. CDR1 is MDHEN, CDR2 SYDVKM, per germline. Trimming shortened V by 5 bases and J by 1 base, and 8 bases separated the two germline ends. The CDR3 has 13 amino acids. This CDR3 is CASSLPGNTEAFF. The CDR3 DNA sequence: TGTGCCAGCAGTCTACCCGGGAACACTGAAGCTTTCTTT.

This clone is a singleton in its sample. This rearrangement joins TRBV4-2 to TRBJ2-3; no clear D. Germline CDR1 LGHNA, CDR2 YNFKEQ. Trimming took off 6 bases at V and 7 bases at J, with 11 bases between the two ends. The CDR3 loop spans 12 amino acids. CDR3 DNA: TGTGCCAGCAGACCCTGGCCTTATACGCAGTATTTT. Translation: CASRPWPYTQYF.

V is TRBV28 and J is TRBJ1-5, with D perhaps matching TRBD1 (6 bases). V lost 8 bases, J lost 2 bases, and 22 bases lay in between. The CDR3 runs to 17 residues. Looked up from germline, CDR1 is MDHEN and CDR2 is SYDVKM. The DNA of the CDR3 is TGTGCCAGCCGGGCACAGGGAACTTTTAAACGCAATCAGCCCCAGCATTTT. Protein: CASRAQGTFKRNQPQHF.

The V call is TRBV7-9, the J call TRBJ1-6, with D perhaps TRBD1 (6 bases). V was shortened by 6 bases and J by 4 bases, with 13 bases between the two germline ends. Germline V gene sequence: CDR1 SEHNR, CDR2 FQNEAQ (reference sequence). CDR3 size: 15 residues. For the CDR3, the DNA is TGTGCCAGCAGTTACACTCAGGGGTATAATTCACCCCTCCACTTT. As protein: CASSYTQGYNSPLHF. Full variable domain (missing parts from reference TRBV7-9 and TRBJ1-6): DTGVSQNPRHKITKRGQNVTFRCDPISEHNRLYWYRQTLGQGPEFLTYFQNEAQLEKSRLLSDRFSAERPKGSFSTLEIQRTEQGDSAMYLCASSYTQGYNSPLHFGNGTRLTVT.

This chain links TRBV19 with TRBJ1-3; D not resolved. Germline lookup yields CDR1 LNHDA and CDR2 SQIVND (reference sequence). The CDR3 extends over 17 amino acids. The V and J ends lost 1 base and 0 bases respectively, with 13 bases between them. The CDR3 sequence: CASSIVSGPSSGNTIYF. The CDR3 coding sequence is TGTGCCAGTAGTATAGTATCCGGTCCGAGCTCTGGAAACACCATATATTTT.

The J gene is TRBJ2-7, the V gene TRBV19; 7 bases match TRBD2. V lost 3 bases to trimming and J lost 4 bases; unmatched junction nucleotides: 6. Looked up from germline, CDR1 is LNHDA and CDR2 is SQIVND (reference sequence). This CDR3 has 14 amino acids. CDR3 DNA sequence: TGTGCCAGTAGTATGCTAGCGGAAGCTTACGAGCAGTACTTC. Translating it yields CASSMLAEAYEQYF.

This chain links TRBV2 with TRBJ1-5; tentatively, D is TRBD1 (6 bases). Germline V gene sequence: CDR1 SNHLY, CDR2 FYNNEI. The CDR3 extends over 14 amino acids. V was clipped by 6 bases and J by 4 bases, with 13 bases between them. CDR3 sequence: CASRETGLNQPQHF. As DNA, the CDR3 is TGTGCCAGCAGGGAAACAGGGTTAAATCAGCCCCAGCATTTT. Combining the CDR3 with reference TRBV2 and TRBJ1-5 gives the whole variable domain EPEVTQTPSHQVTQMGQEVILRCVPISNHLYFYWYRQILGQKVEFLVSFYNNEISEKSEIFDDQFSVERPDGSNFTLKIRSTKLEDSAMYFCASRETGLNQPQHFGDGTRLSIL.

The genes are TRBV30 and TRBJ1-1; 9 nucleotides line up with TRBD1. The CDR3 contains 16 residues. With V trimmed by 2 bases and J by 3 bases, 10 bases remained unmatched. The germline V gene has CDR1 GTSNPN and CDR2 SVGIG (reference sequence). DNA for the CDR3: TGTGCCTGGAGTCGACAGGGGGGTAGACGGGACACTGAAGCTTTCTTT. Protein: CAWSRQGGRRDTEAFF. The variable domain in full, completed from reference TRBV30 and TRBJ1-1, reads SQTIHQWPATLVQPVGSPLSLECTVEGTSNPNLYWYRQAAGRGLQLLFYSVGIGQISSEVPQNLSASRPQDRQFILSSKKLLLSDSGFYLCAWSRQGGRRDTEAFFGQGTRLTVV.

J is TRBJ2-3 and V is TRBV7-9; TRBD2 aligns across 9 bases. The V gene's germline CDR1 is SEHNR and CDR2 FQNEAQ (reference sequence). Germline trimming cut 5 bases from V and 1 base from J; bases unmatched to any gene: 10. There are 17 residues in the CDR3. CDR3 sequence reads: CASSKYVAGAGTDTQYF. The CDR3 DNA follows: TGTGCCAGCAGCAAATACGTAGCGGGGGCCGGCACAGATACGCAGTATTTT.

The table lists this clone with a few counts. The rearrangement uses TRBV2 and TRBJ2-7; D is unresolved. CDR3 length: 13 amino acids. Looked up from germline, CDR1 is SNHLY and CDR2 is FYNNEI. Trimming cost V 6 bases and J 2 bases, with 11 bases left between them. CDR3 DNA: TGTGCCAGCAGAGTCGACAACGCCTACGAGCAGTACTTC. Translated, it gives CASRVDNAYEQYF.

J is TRBJ1-2 and V is TRBV18, with a possible D match to TRBD1 (6 bases). Germline CDR1 KGHSH, CDR2 LQKENI. This CDR3 is 17 amino acids long. V was trimmed by 0 bases and J by 2 bases, leaving 16 bases between them. The CDR3 reads CASSPPGATHPNYGYTF. The DNA for the CDR3 is TGTGCCAGCTCACCACCGGGGGCGACACATCCGAACTATGGCTACACCTTC.

This sequence joins TRBV6-5 and TRBJ1-2; TRBD1 agrees at 8 bases. Germline V gives CDR1 MNHEY, CDR2 SVGAGI. J gave up 5 bases and V 6 bases, and 5 bases lay outside the gene matches. The CDR3 runs to 13 residues. The CDR3 region has the DNA TGTGCCAGCAGGGGACAGGCTGGTTATGGCTACACCTTC. This gives the protein CASRGQAGYGYTF.

J is TRBJ1-5 and V is TRBV28; 8 bases are shared with TRBD1. The CDR3 sequence is 14 residues long. J was trimmed by 7 bases and V by 6 bases; bases with no gene match: 8. The germline V gene encodes CDR1 MDHEN and CDR2 SYDVKM. The CDR3 region has the DNA TGTGCCAGCAGGTCCCAGGGGGCCAGGCAGCCCCAGCATTTT. Translating gives CASRSQGARQPQHF.

The chain couples TRBV6-5 to TRBJ1-5; a possible D gene is TRBD1 (5 bases). The ends were cut back, 2 bases at V and 6 bases at J, with 11 bases in the middle. Germline CDR1 is MNHEY and CDR2 is SVGAGI. The CDR3 has 14 amino acids. The CDR3 DNA is TGTGCCAGCAGTTACCGGGCAGGGATTCAGCCCCAGCATTTT. Protein: CASSYRAGIQPQHF.

The chain has TRBV29-1 and TRBJ1-2; 7 positions match TRBD1. Germline V gene lookup returns CDR1 SQVTM and CDR2 ANQGSEA. J lost 1 base, V lost 7 bases, and 3 bases had no gene match. The CDR3 is made up of 12 amino acids. Here the CDR3 DNA reads TGCAGCGCCGACAGGGATAACTATGGCTACACCTTC. Translating it yields CSADRDNYGYTF.

This sequence joins TRBV2 and TRBJ2-7; D possibly corresponds to TRBD1 (6 bases). V lost 3 bases and J 2 bases, leaving 11 bases between the germline ends. Germline-derived CDR1 and CDR2 are SNHLY and FYNNEI. This CDR3 spans 14 amino acids. DNA for the CDR3: TGTGCCAGCAGTGACCAAGGACAGACCTACGAGCAGTACTTC. Amino acid sequence: CASSDQGQTYEQYF.

The rearrangement links TRBV12-3 or TRBV12-4 to TRBJ2-2; possibly TRBD2 for D (5 bases). There are 13 residues in the CDR3. V dropped 7 bases and J dropped 1 base, with 7 bases sitting between them. The CDR3, as DNA: TGTGCCAGCAACCGGGGGAACACCGGGGAGCTGTTTTTT. Amino acid sequence: CASNRGNTGELFF.

The rearrangement joins TRBV12-3 or TRBV12-4 to TRBJ1-2; TRBD1 matches at 7 bases. This CDR3 comprises 13 residues. The V and J ends lost 1 base and 4 bases, in that order; junction bases with no gene match: 0. CDR3 nucleotide sequence: TGTGCCAGCAGTTTAGGGGACAGCTATGGCTACACCTTC. Its translation: CASSLGDSYGYTF.

The V call is TRBV7-2, the J call TRBJ2-3, with unresolved D. CDR1 is SGHTA, CDR2 FQGNSA, per germline. V lost 3 bases and J lost 2, with 15 bases in between. CDR3 length equals 16 residues. In DNA, the CDR3 is TGTGCCAGCAGCTTCAACGGGTTCTCGGACACAGATACGCAGTATTTT. Translation: CASSFNGFSDTDTQYF.

The V and J genes are TRBV3-1 (or the pseudogene TRBV3-2) and TRBJ2-3, with D possibly TRBD2 on 5 matching bases. Germline CDR1 reads LGHDT; CDR2 reads YNNKEL (reference sequence). V was pared by 4 bases and J by 3 bases, with 14 bases between. The CDR3 covers 15 residues. Here the CDR3 reads CASSPDGERTDTQYF. In DNA, the CDR3 is TGTGCCAGCAGCCCCGATGGGGAGAGAACAGATACGCAGTATTTT.

The chain has TRBV7-8 and TRBJ2-2, with 10 bases fitting TRBD2. V lost 6 bases to trimming and J lost 3 bases; unmatched junction nucleotides: 1. The germline gives CDR1 SGHVS, CDR2 FQNEAQ. The CDR3 contains 14 residues. CDR3 nucleotides: TGTGCCAGCAGTGGACTAGCGGACACCGGGGAGCTGTTTTTT. Protein: CASSGLADTGELFF.

A remark on this clone: Mismatch with germline at one junction end may stem from a read error. The CDR3 DNA sequence: TGTACCAGCAGCCCTACTAGCGGGGGCTCTCAAGAGACCCAGTACTTC. Its translation: CTSSPTSGGSQETQYF. The chain joins TRBV6-2 or TRBV6-3 to TRBJ2-5, with TRBD2 matching 11 bases. CDR3 length: 16 residues. Germline V CDR1 and CDR2: MNHEY, SVGEGT.

The chain has TRBV6-1 and TRBJ1-1; 10 bases agree with TRBD1. The CDR3 loop spans 16 amino acids. Trimming removed 2 bases from V and 4 bases from J; junction bases left unmatched: 7. CDR1 and CDR2 from the germline V gene are MNHNS and SASEGT. Written as DNA, the CDR3 is TGTGCCAGCAGTGAAAAAAGGACAGGGGGGACCACTGAAGCTTTCTTT. The encoded protein is CASSEKRTGGTTEAFF.